This T cell receptor (beta chain) was sequenced for a study of T cell changes during pregnancy in multiple sclerosis. V was clipped by 4 bases and J by 5 bases; unmatched bases: 9. The CDR3 is 16 residues long. Per germline, CDR1 SGHTA and CDR2 FQGNSA. This table comes from immunoSEQ multiplex PCR, and its TCRdb copy is limited to in-frame clones, with some not included. Of tens of thousands of clones listed, around 90% are singletons. The V and J genes are TRBV7-2 and TRBJ2-5; 11 bases line up with TRBD2. The clonotype was recovered from a female donor in good health, enrolled as a control in a pregnancy study. Specimen: CD4+ T cells from peripheral blood mononuclear cells, collected in the first trimester of pregnancy. The CDR3 DNA reads TGTGCCAGCAGCTCCCCTACTAGCGGGGGAAGGGAGACCCAGTACTTC. Translation: CASSSPTSGGRETQYF.